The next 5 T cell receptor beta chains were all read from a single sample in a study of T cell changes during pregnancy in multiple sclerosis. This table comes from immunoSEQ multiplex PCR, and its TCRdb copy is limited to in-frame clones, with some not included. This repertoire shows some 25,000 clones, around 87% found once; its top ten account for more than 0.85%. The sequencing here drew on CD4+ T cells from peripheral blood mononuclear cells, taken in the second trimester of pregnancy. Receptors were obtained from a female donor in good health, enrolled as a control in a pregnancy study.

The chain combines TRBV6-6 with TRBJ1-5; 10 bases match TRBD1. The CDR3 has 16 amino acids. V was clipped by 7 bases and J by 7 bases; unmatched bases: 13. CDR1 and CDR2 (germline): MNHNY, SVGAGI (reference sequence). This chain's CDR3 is CASMDPGTGVGQPQHF. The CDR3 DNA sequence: TGTGCCAGCATGGACCCCGGGACAGGGGTCGGCCAGCCCCAGCATTTT.

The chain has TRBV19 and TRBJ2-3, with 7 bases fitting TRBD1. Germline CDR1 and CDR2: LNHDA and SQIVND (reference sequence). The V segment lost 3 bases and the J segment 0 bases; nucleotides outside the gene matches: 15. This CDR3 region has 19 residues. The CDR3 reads CASSIGSWGTASSTDTQYF. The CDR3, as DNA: TGTGCCAGTAGTATCGGTTCGTGGGGGACAGCTTCTAGCACAGATACGCAGTATTTT. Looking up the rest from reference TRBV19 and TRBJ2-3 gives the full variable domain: DGGITQSPKYLFRKEGQNVTLSCEQNLNHDAMYWYRQDPGQGLRLIYYSQIVNDFQKGDIAEGYSVSREKKESFPLTVTSAQKNPTAFYLCASSIGSWGTASSTDTQYFGPGTRLTVL.

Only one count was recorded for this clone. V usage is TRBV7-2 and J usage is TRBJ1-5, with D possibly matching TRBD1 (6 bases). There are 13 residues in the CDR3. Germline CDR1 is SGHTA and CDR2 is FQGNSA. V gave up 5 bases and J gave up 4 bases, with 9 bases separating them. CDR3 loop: CASSLDSNQPQHF. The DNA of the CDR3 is TGTGCCAGCAGCCTGGACAGTAATCAGCCCCAGCATTTT.

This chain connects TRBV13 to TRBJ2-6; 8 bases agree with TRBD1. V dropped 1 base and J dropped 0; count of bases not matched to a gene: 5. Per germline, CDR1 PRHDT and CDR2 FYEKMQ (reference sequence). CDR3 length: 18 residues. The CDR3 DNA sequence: TGTGCCAGCAGCTTAGTGGGGACAGGCTACTCTGGGGCCAACGTCCTGACTTTC. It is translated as CASSLVGTGYSGANVLTF.

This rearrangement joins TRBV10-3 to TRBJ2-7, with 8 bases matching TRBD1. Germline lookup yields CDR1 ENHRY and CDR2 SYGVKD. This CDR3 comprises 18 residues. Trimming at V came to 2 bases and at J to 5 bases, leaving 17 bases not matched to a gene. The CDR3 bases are TGTGCCATCAGTGAGCCAATCGGCGCTGGGACAGGCGGGGACGAGCAGTACTTC. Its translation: CAISEPIGAGTGGDEQYF.